The source of this T cell receptor beta chain is a study of T cell repertoires in cytomegalovirus infection. Study summary: Selection of CMV epitopes for the study included recently identified HLA-C-restricted and well-studied HLA-B-restricted ones. In public TCR beta signatures, there were indications of both CMV infection and matching HLA type. Study results and limitations: HLA-C-restricted CMV-specific TCR beta clonotypes prevailed in the ex vivo response. The study identified carriers of CMV plus the relevant HLA from cumulative public TCR beta family frequency.

Worth noting for this clonotype: As yet, its antigen is unknown.

The V gene's germline CDR1 is ENHRY and CDR2 SYGVKD. This CDR3 is built from 14 residues. V was trimmed by 4 bases and J by 2 bases, leaving 10 bases between them. TCRdb fed the reads into MiXCR, producing one record per CDR3 protein. The data show 650,000 to 850,000 distinct CDR3 sequences, with 29% seen just once and around 13% held by the top ten. V is TRBV10-3 and J is TRBJ2-3; no definite D call. This TCR was recovered from a human donor in good health (CMV status not recorded). Some clones in this sample may be carry-over from other donors' samples. The starting material was cultured CD8+ T cells from PBMCs, obtained from culture after CMV antigen stimulation. CDR3 DNA sequence: TGTGCCATCAGTGTCTGGGGTCCCACAGATACGCAGTATTTT. Its protein product is CAISVWGPTDTQYF.